This record concerns one T cell receptor (beta chain) sequence. Its target is not known. The record originates from a study of cytomegalovirus exposure and HLA in healthy donors. Study-wide results and caveats: Across donors, most TCRs were seen rarely, yet some public ones were widespread.

The table came from immunoSEQ multiplex PCR; TCRdb's copy has only in-frame clones and leaves some out. In the table there are some 150,000 clones, roughly nine tenths of which are singletons. Germline V gives CDR1 SGDLS, CDR2 YYNGEE. The CDR3 runs 14 residues. With 4 bases removed from V and 1 base from J, the gap between germline ends came to 11 bases. The sample consisted of PBMCs. The TCR sequence derives from a young woman in good health and CMV-seropositive. The chain carries TRBV9 and TRBJ1-1, with a possible D match to TRBD1 (6 bases). CDR3 residues: CASSSQQGNTEAFF. CDR3 sequence (DNA): TGTGCCAGCAGCTCCCAACAGGGGAACACTGAAGCTTTCTTT.